A selection of T cell receptor beta chains follows, all from one sample in a study of T cell responses to AZD1222 COVID-19 vaccine. Method: immunoSEQ multiplex PCR; TCRdb's copy keeps in-frame clones and lacks some. The repertoire has about 150,000 clones, over 90% of them found once; the top ten carry 4.5% to 5.5%. The input for sequencing was peripheral blood, taken on day 0 of AZD1222 vaccination. Receptors were obtained from an adult in good health. The CDR3 runs from the conserved cysteine through the conserved F or W. D genes are given only for firm matches. Clone size is given for some rows only: seen once, a few or many times, or a class if the clone is expanded.

>TRBJ1-3|TRBV10-1|NA|NA
CASSEDRSGNTIYF
TGCGCCAGCAGTGAAGACAGGTCTGGAAACACCATATATTTT
>TRBJ2-1|TRBV5-1|TRBD1|NA
CASSLAGTEQYNEQFF
TGCGCCAGCAGCTTGGCAGGGACAGAGCAGTACAATGAGCAGTTCTTC
>TRBJ2-4|TRBV4-1|TRBD1|NA
CASSPGQGLAKNIQYF
TGCGCCAGCAGCCCGGGACAGGGCCTAGCCAAAAACATTCAGTACTTC
>TRBJ2-1|TRBV20-1|TRBD2|NA
CSASSPSGTYNEQFF
TGCAGTGCTAGTTCCCCAAGCGGGACCTACAATGAGCAGTTCTTC
>TRBJ1-1|TRBV30|TRBD1|NA
CAWMGTVNTEAFF
TGTGCCTGGATGGGGACAGTGAACACTGAAGCTTTCTTT
>TRBJ1-1|TRBV5-5|TRBD1|few
CASSSKTGVGTEAFF
TGTGCCAGCAGCTCAAAAACAGGGGTGGGCACTGAAGCTTTCTTT
>TRBJ1-6|TRBV3-1/TRBV3-2|NA|NA
CASSQDHRNSPLHF
TGTGCCAGCAGCCAAGATCACAGAAATTCACCCCTCCACTTT
>TRBJ2-2|TRBV19|NA|few
CASSRTVTGELFF
TGTGCCAGTAGTAGGACAGTCACCGGGGAGCTGTTTTTT
>TRBJ2-7|TRBV2|TRBD1|NA
CASITGTGSYEQYF
TGTGCCAGCATAACCGGGACAGGGTCCTACGAGCAGTACTTC
>TRBJ2-2|TRBV7-9|NA|NA
CASSLAVTGELFF
TGTGCCAGCAGCTTAGCAGTTACCGGGGAGCTGTTTTTT
>TRBJ2-7|TRBV6-1|TRBD1|NA
CASRTGQGAEQYF
TGTGCCAGCAGAACCGGACAGGGTGCCGAGCAGTACTTC
>TRBJ2-7|TRBV5-6|NA|NA
CASSLTGHEQYF
TGTGCCAGCAGCTTGACAGGGCACGAGCAGTACTTC
>TRBJ1-2|TRBV9|NA|NA
CASSVATVANYGYTF
TGTGCCAGCAGCGTAGCTACGGTGGCTAACTATGGCTACACCTTC
>TRBJ2-7|TRBV28|TRBD2|NA
CASSLSSGIAYEQYF
TGTGCCAGCAGTTTATCTAGCGGGATAGCCTACGAGCAGTACTTC
>TRBJ2-3|TRBV6-2/TRBV6-3|NA|NA
CASSYSEGGAQYF
TGTGCCAGCAGTTACTCCGAGGGGGGAGCGCAGTATTTT
>TRBJ1-4|TRBV9|TRBD1|NA
CASSPRGTAKGEKLFF
TGTGCCAGCAGCCCGCGAGGGACAGCCAAGGGGGAAAAACTGTTTTTT
>TRBJ2-7|TRBV11-2|NA|NA
CASSLAGAYEQYF
TGTGCCAGCAGCTTAGCGGGTGCCTACGAGCAGTACTTC
>TRBJ1-6|TRBV11-2|NA|NA
CASRGLQDANSPLHF
TGTGCCAGCAGAGGACTCCAAGATGCGAATTCACCCCTCCACTTT
>TRBJ2-7|TRBV27|NA|NA
CASKYGDSGSYEQYF
TGTGCCAGTAAGTACGGGGACTCCGGATCCTACGAGCAGTACTTC
>TRBJ2-3|TRBV5-1|TRBD2|NA
CASSLADSGTSNTQYF
TGCGCCAGCAGCTTGGCGGATAGCGGGACATCGAATACGCAGTATTTT
>TRBJ1-2|TRBV2|TRBD1|NA
CASMGRGYDGYTF
TGTGCCAGCATGGGCAGGGGGTACGATGGCTACACCTTC
>TRBJ2-5|TRBV6-1|TRBD1|NA
CASSEAGTGVGARETQYF
TGTGCCAGCAGTGAAGCGGGGACAGGGGTGGGGGCCAGAGAGACCCAGTACTTC
>TRBJ1-6|TRBV10-3|NA|NA
CAISESNRGNYSPLHF
TGTGCCATCAGTGAGTCGAACCGGGGGAACTATTCACCCCTCCACTTT
>TRBJ1-3|TRBV3-1/TRBV3-2|NA|NA
CASSRLPSGNTIYF
TGTGCCAGCAGCCGACTGCCCTCTGGAAACACCATATATTTT
>TRBJ2-7|TRBV18|TRBD2|NA
CASSQTSGRGEQYF
TGTGCCAGCTCACAGACTAGCGGGAGAGGCGAGCAGTACTTC
>TRBJ1-5|TRBV24-1|NA|NA
CATSDLRQPQHF
TGTGCCACCAGTGATTTGCGTCAGCCCCAGCATTTT
>TRBJ1-2|TRBV28|TRBD1|NA
CASSFPDRGQGYGYTF
TGTGCCAGCAGTTTCCCGGACAGGGGGCAAGGCTATGGCTACACCTTC
>TRBJ2-1|TRBV5-1|NA|once
CASSLSAGPSSYNEQFF
TGCGCCAGCAGCTTGTCGGCAGGCCCGAGCTCCTACAATGAGCAGTTCTTC
>TRBJ2-7|TRBV5-1|TRBD1|NA
CASSLNRGSYEQYF
TGCGCCAGCAGCCTGAACAGGGGTTCCTACGAGCAGTACTTC
>TRBJ1-4|TRBV28|TRBD1|NA
CASSLGQGSEKLFF
TGTGCCAGCAGTTTGGGACAGGGGTCGGAAAAACTGTTTTTT
>TRBJ1-6|TRBV30|NA|NA
CAWSKTLAGSYNSPLHF
TGTGCCTGGAGTAAGACCCTGGCTGGCTCCTATAATTCACCCCTCCACTTT
>TRBJ2-5|TRBV19|NA|NA
CASSMQGETQYF
TGTGCCAGTAGTATGCAGGGAGAGACCCAGTACTTC
>TRBJ1-4|TRBV19|NA|NA
CASWGRHTTNEKLFF
TGTGCCAGTTGGGGCAGGCATACAACTAATGAAAAACTGTTTTTT
>TRBJ2-5|TRBV11-2|NA|NA
CASSLSRETQYF
TGTGCCAGCAGCTTGTCGCGGGAGACCCAGTACTTC
>TRBJ2-1|TRBV9|NA|NA
CASSVDDPSYNEQFF
TGTGCCAGCAGCGTAGATGACCCAAGTTACAATGAGCAGTTCTTC
>TRBJ1-1|TRBV11-2|NA|NA
CASSLGLGLGTEAFF
TGTGCCAGCAGCTTAGGGCTGGGTTTGGGCACTGAAGCTTTCTTT
>TRBJ2-2|TRBV19|NA|NA
CASSRPQASGELFF
TGTGCCAGTAGTAGGCCTCAGGCCTCCGGGGAGCTGTTTTTT
>TRBJ1-3|TRBV4-1|NA|NA
CASSQERTDTSGNTIYF
TGCGCCAGCAGCCAGGAGCGGACGGACACCTCTGGAAACACCATATATTTT
>TRBJ2-7|TRBV9|TRBD1|NA
CASSVDPGGSYEQYF
TGTGCCAGCAGCGTAGACCCAGGGGGATCCTACGAGCAGTACTTC
>TRBJ2-1|TRBV19|TRBD2|once
CASSTLAALSYNEQFF
TGTGCCAGTAGTACGCTAGCGGCTCTCTCCTACAATGAGCAGTTCTTC
>TRBJ1-1|TRBV7-3|TRBD1|NA
CASSWAGGKTEAFF
TGTGCCAGCAGCTGGGCAGGGGGAAAGACTGAAGCTTTCTTT